The rows below give T cell receptor beta chains drawn from one sample of a study of blood T cells in healthy people across ages. TCRdb reprocessed the 5' RACE reads with MiXCR, giving one entry per CDR3 protein. This table holds 550,000 to 750,000 distinct CDR3 sequences, roughly 20% found once. Sequencing was performed on blood. These receptors all come from a man in his 70s in good health. CDR3s include the opening cysteine and the closing phenylalanine or tryptophan. The D gene is left open where the match is weak. The size field is filled for only some rows; it gives once, few, many or a size class.

d_call j_call clone_size v_call cdr3_nt cdr3_aa
TRBD1 TRBJ2-1 . TRBV19 TGTGTCAGTAGTATAGGGACAGGGGGCTACAATGAGCAGTTCTTC CVSSIGTGGYNEQFF
TRBD1 TRBJ2-3 many TRBV29-1 TGCAGCGTGAAGGGGGCCGCAGATACGCAGTATTTT CSVKGAADTQYF
. TRBJ2-3 few TRBV29-1 TGCAGCGTTGAGGAGCTGACAGATACGCAGTATTTT CSVEELTDTQYF
TRBD2 TRBJ2-3 . TRBV7-9 TGTGCCAGCAGCCCTCCAGCCGGGAGGATGGATACGCAGTATTTT CASSPPAGRMDTQYF
TRBD1 TRBJ2-1 . TRBV7-8 TGTGCCAGCAGCTTATATGGGACAGCCGACAATGAGCAGCTCTTC CASSLYGTADNEQLF
. TRBJ2-3 . TRBV5-6 TGTGCCAGCAGCTTGGTTAGGGGGACAGATACGCAGTATTTT CASSLVRGTDTQYF
. TRBJ2-7 . TRBV7-2 TGTGCCAGCAGCCAACCCCAAGCCTACGAGCAGTACTTC CASSQPQAYEQYF
. TRBJ1-2 . TRBV28 TGTGCCAGCAGTTTACTCGACGGAAGTAACTATGGCTACACCTTC CASSLLDGSNYGYTF
TRBD1 TRBJ1-1 few TRBV6-5 TGTGCCAGCAGTTACGGGGGTTCTGGGACAGGGGGCGCCGGGACTGAAGCTTTCTTT CASSYGGSGTGGAGTEAFF
. TRBJ1-2 few TRBV2 TGTGCCAGCAGGAGACAGACAGAAAACTATGGCTACACCTTC CASRRQTENYGYTF
TRBD2 TRBJ2-1 . TRBV20-1 TGCAGTGCGCACACTAGCGTTACTTGGGATGAGCAGTTCTTC CSAHTSVTWDEQFF
. TRBJ1-5 many TRBV7-9 TGTGCCAGCAGCTCGTCGGACGCGGCGAGGCAGCCCCAGCATTTT CASSSSDAARQPQHF
. TRBJ1-1 . TRBV29-1 TGCAGCGTTGAAGACCGTTTGAACACTGAAGCTTTCTTT CSVEDRLNTEAFF
. TRBJ1-2 few TRBV3-1 TGTGCCAGCAGCCAAGCTATACAGGGCAATGGCTACACCTTC CASSQAIQGNGYTF
TRBD2 TRBJ2-1 . TRBV28 TGTGCCAGCAGTTTACTAGCGGGATGGGGCCATGAGCAGTTCTTC CASSLLAGWGHEQFF
TRBD1 TRBJ1-1 . TRBV9 TGTGCCAGCAGCCCCAACCTCAGGGGGACCACTGAAGCTTTCTTT CASSPNLRGTTEAFF
TRBD2 TRBJ2-1 few TRBV28 TGTGCCAGCAGTTTGGGGGGGAGTATGAATTACAATGAGCAGTTCTTC CASSLGGSMNYNEQFF
TRBD1 TRBJ2-5 few TRBV29-1 TGCAGCGTCGCTTTCCCGGGACAGGGGGCCGGAGAGACCCAGTACTTC CSVAFPGQGAGETQYF
TRBD1 TRBJ1-4 . TRBV5-1 TGCGCCAGCAGCCTGGGACAGGGGGCGAGTGAAAAACTGTTTTTT CASSLGQGASEKLFF
TRBD2 TRBJ2-5 . TRBV9 TGTGCCAGCAGCCCCAACCCGGGACTAGCTGAGACCCAGTACTTC CASSPNPGLAETQYF
. TRBJ2-6 . TRBV7-9 TGTGCCAGCACCATAGCTGGGGCCAACGTCCTGACTTTC CASTIAGANVLTF
. TRBJ2-3 many TRBV28 TGTGCCAGCAGTATCAGGGACGATACGCAGTATTTT CASSIRDDTQYF
. TRBJ1-4 . TRBV20-1 TGCAGTGCTCGTACCCAAGAAACCAATGAAAAACTGTTTTTT CSARTQETNEKLFF
. TRBJ1-2 many TRBV14 TGTGCCAGCAGCCCAGAGATGGGTGGCTACACCTTC CASSPEMGGYTF
TRBD1 TRBJ2-7 few TRBV2 TGTGCCAGCAGAGGGACAGTGAAGTACGAGCAGTACTTC CASRGTVKYEQYF
. TRBJ2-1 . TRBV5-1 TGCGCCAGCAGCTTGGCCGTCGGGAGCTCCTACAATGAGCAGTTCTTC CASSLAVGSSYNEQFF